The 5 T cell receptor beta chains below were found in one sample sequenced in a study of T cell responses to AZD1222 COVID-19 vaccine (dated by TCRdb to the early 2020s). Libraries came from the immunoSEQ multiplex PCR assay. Imported from immuneACCESS, the table was reduced by TCRdb to in-frame sequences with V and J called. These copies leave out some clones; in studies compared against another copy, an unresolved V gene accounts for under half, and the cause of the remainder is not known. In all, the sample holds 100,000 to 150,000 clones, and 88% of those were seen once. The ten largest clones represent around 19% of the sample. Reading the label with the study, this specimen's time point is: baseline before first vaccination. The treatment or condition label for this specimen denotes: meningococcal conjugate vaccine given as trial control. The starting material was peripheral blood, obtained on day 0 of MenACWY control vaccination. The source is an adult in good health.

This sequence joins TRBV3-1 (or the pseudogene TRBV3-2) and TRBJ2-5; a weak D match, TRBD2 (7 bases). V was trimmed by 5 bases and J by 2 bases, leaving 15 bases between them. The V gene's germline CDR1 is LGHDT and CDR2 YNNKEL (reference sequence). The CDR3 covers 15 residues. CDR3 amino acids: CASSFGGGGQETQYF. In DNA form, the CDR3 reads TGTGCCAGCAGCTTCGGAGGGGGAGGGCAAGAGACCCAGTACTTC.

The rearrangement links TRBV28 to TRBJ2-3, with TRBD2 as a possible D gene (7 bases). Between the trimmed V and J ends, which lost 6 bases and 3 bases, there was a span of 16 bases. This CDR3 spans 15 amino acids. Germline-derived CDR1 and CDR2 are MDHEN and SYDVKM. CDR3 sequence: CASSSGDGGTDTQYF. The CDR3 DNA is TGTGCCAGCAGCTCAGGGGACGGGGGGACAGATACGCAGTATTTT.

The CDR3 spells CASSKANRNTEAFF. In nucleotides, the CDR3 is TGCGCCAGCAGCAAAGCGAATCGTAACACTGAAGCTTTCTTT. The V call is TRBV5-1, the J call TRBJ1-1; D is ambiguous. This CDR3 has 14 amino acids. Germline-derived CDR1 and CDR2 are SGHRS and YFSETQ. V was cut by 4 bases and J by 2 bases, with 12 bases left in between.

Only one count was recorded for this clone. The rearrangement uses TRBV6-5 and TRBJ2-1; TRBD2 matches at 11 bases. The CDR3 is 15 residues long. The germline CDR1 and CDR2 sequences are MNHEY and SVGAGI. V lost 4 bases and J lost 10; bases outside the gene matches: 9. CDR3 bases: TGTGCCAGCAGTTTGACTAGCGGGGATTCCAGAGAGCAGTTCTTC. It translates to CASSLTSGDSREQFF.

The chain couples TRBV7-9 to TRBJ1-5; tentative D call: TRBD1 (5 bases). The germline V and J ends were trimmed by 2 bases and 2 bases, with 19 bases remaining between them. Germline V lookup: CDR1 SEHNR, CDR2 FQNEAQ (reference sequence). This CDR3 is 18 amino acids long. This CDR3 is CASSLYPGGGAGNQPQHF. The DNA of the CDR3 is TGTGCCAGCAGCTTATATCCGGGGGGTGGTGCGGGCAATCAGCCCCAGCATTTT.